This T cell receptor (beta chain) was found in a study of T-cell reconstitution after alpha-beta-depleted transplantation in children. Preparing the TCRbeta library involved the use of unique molecular identifiers. TCRdb re-called the PCR reads with MiXCR, one entry per CDR3 protein. This sample has almost 600,000 distinct CDR3 sequences, with roughly 30% found just once. Germline CDR1 MNHEY, CDR2 SVGEGT. Deletions cut 2 bases from V and 3 bases from J, with 10 bases between. The CDR3 loop spans 14 amino acids. Source: PBMCs, taken before TCRalphabeta/CD19-depleted stem cell transplant. This clonotype originated in a boy under two years old with Wiskott-Aldrich syndrome, due to receive a stem cell transplant. The rearrangement joins TRBV6-2 or TRBV6-3 to TRBJ2-5; weak D call: TRBD1 (5 bases). The CDR3 spells CASSYVGREETQYF. The CDR3 DNA reads TGTGCCAGCAGTTACGTCGGCAGGGAAGAGACCCAGTACTTC.